The 16 T cell receptor beta chains below all came from one sample that was sequenced in a study of blood T cell repertoires in COVID-19. Produced via immunoSEQ multiplex PCR; TCRdb's table is partial and in-frame only. The profile covers approximately 140,000 clones, with approximately 83% appearing a single time and 6.5% to 9.5% taken by the ten largest. Sample: peripheral blood. The receptors stem from a woman aged 55-70 years with COVID-19, enrolled during active disease.

This chain connects TRBV7-9 to TRBJ1-3; D is unresolved. The CDR3 has 15 residues. Trimming pared 6 bases from V and 2 bases from J, leaving 14 bases between. Germline CDR1 reads SEHNR; CDR2 reads FQNEAQ (reference sequence). CDR3: CASSFFQRTGNTIYF. The CDR3 DNA sequence: TGTGCCAGCAGTTTTTTCCAGAGGACTGGAAACACCATATATTTT.

V and J are TRBV18 and TRBJ2-2, with TRBD2 matching 9 bases. Germline assignment: CDR1 KGHSH and CDR2 LQKENI. This CDR3 contains 15 residues. V was pared by 3 bases and J by 5 bases, with 4 bases of the junction left unmatched. CDR3 DNA: TGTGCCAGCTCACCGGGACTAGCTGAGACCGGGGAGCTGTTTTTT. Amino acid sequence: CASSPGLAETGELFF.

The rearrangement uses TRBV7-8 and TRBJ1-1; D ambiguous. Trimming removed 4 bases at V and 6 bases at J, with 15 bases between. This CDR3 comprises 14 residues. Germline V gives CDR1 SGHVS, CDR2 FQNEAQ. CDR3 nucleotide sequence: TGTGCCAGCAGCTCGTTCAGTGATCGGGCTGAAGCTTTCTTT. Protein: CASSSFSDRAEAFF. The full variable domain, completed using reference TRBV7-8 and TRBJ1-1, is GAGVSQSPRYKVAKRGQDVALRCDPISGHVSLFWYQQALGQGPEFLTYFQNEAQLDKSGLPSDRFFAERPEGSVSTLKIQRTQQEDSAVYLCASSSFSDRAEAFFGQGTRLTVV.

There are a few counts of this clone. V and J are TRBV29-1 and TRBJ2-7; D is possibly TRBD2 (6 bases). Trimming removed 7 bases from V and 3 bases from J, with 16 bases in between. CDR3 length: 13 amino acids. CDR1 SQVTM and CDR2 ANQGSEA come from the germline V gene. CDR3: CSATGTGDYEQYF. CDR3 bases: TGCAGCGCAACCGGGACTGGAGACTACGAGCAGTACTTC.

This clone was counted a single time. This chain joins TRBV19 and TRBJ2-2, with 9 bases aligning to TRBD1. V lost 3 bases and J lost 0; bases outside the gene matches: 8. The germline V gene has CDR1 LNHDA and CDR2 SQIVND (reference sequence). The CDR3 has 18 residues. The CDR3 region is CASSMTGTGMPNTGELFF. CDR3 DNA: TGTGCCAGTAGTATGACCGGGACAGGGATGCCGAACACCGGGGAGCTGTTTTTT.

The V and J genes are TRBV11-2 and TRBJ2-7, with TRBD1 matching 8 bases. V lost 5 bases and J lost 7; bases outside the gene matches: 13. This CDR3 region has 15 residues. CDR1 and CDR2 (germline): SGHAT, FQNNGV. The CDR3 sequence is CASSRTGWAYYEQYF. As DNA, the CDR3 is TGTGCCAGCAGCCGGACAGGGTGGGCTTATTATGAGCAGTACTTC.

The rearrangement links TRBV7-9 to TRBJ2-5; D may be TRBD1 (5 bases). CDR3 length: 15 residues. V shed 5 bases and J shed 0 bases, with 13 bases lying between them. Germline V gene data show CDR1 as SEHNR and CDR2 as FQNEAQ (reference sequence). The CDR3 loop is CASSLTGAYQETQYF. DNA for the CDR3: TGTGCCAGCAGCCTGACTGGGGCGTACCAAGAGACCCAGTACTTC.

V gene TRBV3-1 (or the pseudogene TRBV3-2) combines with J gene TRBJ2-1; 8 nucleotides match TRBD2. The germline gives CDR1 LGHDT, CDR2 YNNKEL (reference sequence). This CDR3 has 20 amino acids. V lost 4 bases, J lost 6 bases, and 23 bases stayed unmatched. For the CDR3, the DNA is TGTGCCAGCAGCCCCCTTCTGGGTCAAGGTCAAGCGGGGGTCCTCAATGAGCAGTTCTTC. Protein: CASSPLLGQGQAGVLNEQFF.

The rearrangement uses TRBV7-2 and TRBJ2-7; 8 bases map to TRBD1. Germline V gene lookup returns CDR1 SGHTA and CDR2 FQGNSA. V lost 4 bases and J lost 1; bases outside the gene matches: 9. The CDR3 runs 16 residues. CDR3 protein: CASSSASGTGSYEQYF. The DNA of the CDR3 is TGTGCCAGCAGCTCGGCCTCCGGGACAGGATCCTACGAGCAGTACTTC.

This clone showed up many times. CDR3 protein: CASSFSGSRNTEAFF. CDR3 in DNA: TGTGCCAGCAGCTTCTCCGGTTCGAGGAACACTGAAGCTTTCTTT. The chain combines TRBV7-9 with TRBJ1-1; no firm D call. The CDR3 sequence is 15 residues long. Trimming removed 3 bases at V and 1 base at J, with 12 bases between. Germline CDR1 reads SEHNR; CDR2 reads FQNEAQ (reference sequence).

This chain links TRBV5-1 with TRBJ2-1; the D gene is possibly TRBD2 (5 bases). The CDR3 sequence is 12 residues long. Germline loops: CDR1 SGHRS, CDR2 YFSETQ. Trimming pared 1 base from V and 8 bases from J, leaving 7 bases between. CDR3 loop: CASSLFGDEQFF. The CDR3 coding sequence is TGCGCCAGCAGCTTGTTCGGGGATGAGCAGTTCTTC.

The chain carries TRBV15 and TRBJ1-6; weak D call: TRBD1 (5 bases). Germline loops: CDR1 LNHNV, CDR2 YYDKDF (reference sequence). CDR3 length: 16 residues. V lost 4 bases and J lost 6, with 16 bases in between. This CDR3 reads CATSNYWGDRNSPLHF. CDR3 nucleotides: TGTGCCACCAGCAACTATTGGGGGGACCGTAATTCACCCCTCCACTTT.

This rearrangement joins TRBV5-1 to TRBJ1-4; 9 bases are shared with TRBD1. The CDR3 covers 14 residues. The V segment lost 4 bases and the J segment 6 bases; nucleotides outside the gene matches: 4. Germline-derived CDR1 and CDR2 are SGHRS and YFSETQ. The CDR3 sequence: CASSPGQGYEKLFF. CDR3 sequence (DNA): TGCGCCAGCAGCCCGGGACAGGGATATGAAAAACTGTTTTTT.

The rearrangement joins TRBV15 to TRBJ2-5, with D unresolved. The CDR3 is 14 residues long. V lost 0 bases, J lost 1 base, and 6 bases lay in between. The germline V gene encodes CDR1 LNHNV and CDR2 YYDKDF (reference sequence). The CDR3 sequence: CATSREYSQETQYF. DNA of the CDR3: TGTGCCACCAGCAGAGAATATTCCCAAGAGACCCAGTACTTC.

This chain joins TRBV11-2 and TRBJ1-3; D is perhaps TRBD1 (5 bases). Germline V gene sequence: CDR1 SGHAT, CDR2 FQNNGV. With 3 bases removed from V and 3 bases from J, the gap between germline ends came to 9 bases. The CDR3 runs 14 residues. The CDR3 region has the DNA TGTGCCAGCAGCTTGGGGGGATTTGGAAACACCATATATTTT. It translates to CASSLGGFGNTIYF.

This clone was seen more than once but under ten times. The chain links TRBV10-3 to TRBJ1-6, with TRBD1 matching over 8 bases. Germline V gene lookup returns CDR1 ENHRY and CDR2 SYGVKD. This CDR3 contains 15 residues. With 8 bases clipped from V and 6 bases from J, the junction kept 9 bases outside the gene matches. The CDR3 nucleotides are TGTGCCATCGGCTTGACAGGGGAGGCTAATTCACCCCTCCACTTT. Its translation: CAIGLTGEANSPLHF.